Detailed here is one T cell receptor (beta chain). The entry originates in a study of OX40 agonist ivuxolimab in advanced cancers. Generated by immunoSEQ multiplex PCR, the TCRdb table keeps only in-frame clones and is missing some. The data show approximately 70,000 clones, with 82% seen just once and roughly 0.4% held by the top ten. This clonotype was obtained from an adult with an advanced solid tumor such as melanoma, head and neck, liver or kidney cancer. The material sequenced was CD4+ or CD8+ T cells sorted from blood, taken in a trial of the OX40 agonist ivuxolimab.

In nucleotides, the CDR3 is TGTGCCAGCAGTGCCTCAGCGCCTGCCCACGACGTCCTGACTTTC. It specifies CASSASAPAHDVLTF. This chain connects TRBV25-1 to TRBJ2-6; no clear D gene. The V end was cut by 4 bases, the J end by 11 bases, with 18 bases between. The CDR3 extends over 15 amino acids. Per germline, CDR1 MGHDK and CDR2 SYGVNS.